These T cell receptor beta chains were read from a single sample in a study of blood T cell repertoires in COVID-19. Method: immunoSEQ multiplex PCR; TCRdb's copy keeps in-frame clones and lacks some. The table shows 150,000 to 200,000 clones, with roughly 89% occurring only once. What was sequenced was PBMCs or T cells enriched from blood (not recorded which). These receptor sequences come from a woman aged 40 to 55 with acute COVID-19. The CDR3 runs from the conserved cysteine through the conserved F or W. D genes are given only for firm matches. Size values are once, few and many counts, or a class for expanded clones, and some rows have none.

TRBV4-3	NA	TRBJ2-7	NA	CASSQDRNSPYEQYF	TGCGCCAGCAGCCAAGATAGAAACAGTCCCTACGAGCAGTACTTC
TRBV18	TRBD2	TRBJ2-1	NA	CASSPAASGRNNEQFF	TGTGCCAGCTCACCGGCGGCTAGCGGACGCAACAATGAGCAGTTCTTC
TRBV9	TRBD2	TRBJ2-1	NA	CASSDLGLAGEDEQFF	TGTGCCAGCAGCGATCTGGGACTAGCGGGAGAGGATGAGCAGTTCTTC
TRBV18	TRBD2	TRBJ2-4	NA	CASSYGTSGTAKNIQYF	TGTGCCAGCTCATACGGGACTAGCGGTACAGCCAAAAACATTCAGTACTTC
TRBV11-2	NA	TRBJ2-7	NA	CASSLGGSGFYEQYF	TGTGCCAGCAGCTTAGGGGGTAGCGGATTCTACGAGCAGTACTTC
TRBV28	NA	TRBJ2-3	NA	CASSFGAFIRATDTQYF	TGTGCCAGCAGTTTTGGAGCGTTTATCAGGGCCACAGATACGCAGTATTTT
TRBV28	NA	TRBJ2-1	NA	CASSFGRGAPISYNEQFF	TGTGCCAGCAGTTTCGGAAGGGGTGCGCCCATCTCCTACAATGAGCAGTTCTTC
TRBV24-1	NA	TRBJ1-5	NA	CATSGGTHQPQHF	TGTGCCACCTCGGGGGGGACCCATCAGCCCCAGCATTTT
TRBV25-1	NA	TRBJ1-2	NA	CASSERGGHGFYGYTF	TGTGCCAGCAGTGAACGAGGGGGACATGGATTCTATGGCTACACCTTC
TRBV9	NA	TRBJ1-2	NA	CASSPNRDGYTF	TGTGCCAGCAGCCCCAACAGGGATGGCTACACCTTC
TRBV5-1	NA	TRBJ2-7	NA	CASSDRSSYEQYF	TGCGCCAGCAGCGACAGGAGCTCCTACGAGCAGTACTTC
TRBV9	NA	TRBJ1-4	few	CASSETAINEKLFF	TGTGCCAGCAGCGAGACAGCTATCAATGAAAAACTGTTTTTT
TRBV3-1/TRBV3-2	NA	TRBJ1-5	NA	CASSPARGQPQHF	TGTGCCAGCAGCCCAGCCCGAGGACAGCCCCAGCATTTT
TRBV18	TRBD1	TRBJ2-5	NA	CASSQNRGALETQYF	TGTGCCAGCTCACAGAACAGGGGGGCGTTGGAGACCCAGTACTTC
TRBV7-9	NA	TRBJ2-5	NA	CASSLAEFSQETQYF	TGTGCCAGCAGCTTAGCGGAGTTCTCCCAAGAGACCCAGTACTTC
TRBV28	NA	TRBJ1-1	NA	CASTPARGLNTEAFF	TGTGCCAGCACCCCCGCCAGGGGCTTGAACACTGAAGCTTTCTTT
TRBV7-2	TRBD1	TRBJ2-5	NA	CASSSRQGWQTQYF	TGTGCCAGCAGTTCTCGACAGGGTTGGCAGACCCAGTACTTC
TRBV11-2	TRBD1	TRBJ2-3	NA	CASSLAPGQGIGTDTQYF	TGTGCCAGCAGCTTAGCTCCAGGACAGGGTATTGGCACAGATACGCAGTATTTT
TRBV5-1	TRBD1	TRBJ1-1	NA	CASSGGQGSTEAFF	TGCGCCAGCAGCGGGGGACAGGGGAGCACTGAAGCTTTCTTT
TRBV6-2/TRBV6-3	TRBD1	TRBJ1-5	NA	CASSAAGTGESQPQHF	TGTGCCAGCAGTGCAGCCGGGACAGGGGAGTCTCAGCCCCAGCATTTT
TRBV5-5	NA	TRBJ2-7	NA	CASSVKQDSYEQYF	TGTGCCAGCAGCGTAAAACAGGACTCCTACGAGCAGTACTTC
TRBV27	TRBD2	TRBJ2-5	NA	CASSSDPLAGMKTQYF	TGTGCCAGCAGTTCAGATCCTCTAGCGGGGATGAAGACCCAGTACTTC
TRBV12-2	NA	TRBJ1-1	NA	CASRLARPPSGGDTEAFF	TGTGCAAGTCGCTTAGCGAGGCCCCCTTCCGGGGGGGACACTGAAGCTTTCTTT
TRBV7-3	NA	TRBJ2-3	NA	CASSDLAADTQYF	TGTGCCAGCAGCGACCTAGCCGCAGATACGCAGTATTTT
TRBV15	NA	TRBJ1-5	NA	CATSRDTKPYQPQHF	TGTGCCACCAGCAGAGATACGAAGCCCTATCAGCCCCAGCATTTT
TRBV28	NA	TRBJ1-4	NA	CASSLSVGSSSEKLFF	TGTGCCAGCAGTTTATCAGTCGGGTCTTCGAGTGAAAAACTGTTTTTT
TRBV19	NA	TRBJ1-4	NA	CASSNLRGGKLFF	TGTGCCAGTAGTAACCTAAGGGGGGGAAAACTGTTTTTT
TRBV2	NA	TRBJ2-2	NA	CASSPGTGLTGELFF	TGTGCCAGCAGCCCTGGGACGGGACTTACCGGGGAGCTGTTTTTT
TRBV10-3	NA	TRBJ2-2	NA	CAISETQSTGELFF	TGTGCCATCAGTGAGACCCAGTCCACCGGGGAGCTGTTTTTT
TRBV27	NA	TRBJ1-2	NA	CASSASWGDSYGYTF	TGTGCCAGCAGTGCCAGTTGGGGAGATAGCTATGGCTACACCTTC
TRBV3-1/TRBV3-2	NA	TRBJ1-6	NA	CASSQDRRTGGNSPLHF	TGTGCCAGCAGCCAAGATCGGAGGACGGGGGGTAATTCACCCCTCCACTTT
TRBV7-2	TRBD2	TRBJ2-3	NA	CASSPQPGGSTDTQYF	TGTGCCAGCAGCCCACAGCCGGGGGGAAGCACAGATACGCAGTATTTT
TRBV3-1/TRBV3-2	TRBD1	TRBJ1-1	NA	CASSQRRGRTEAFF	TGTGCCAGCAGCCAGAGGAGGGGGCGGACTGAAGCTTTCTTT
TRBV5-1	TRBD1	TRBJ2-5	NA	CASSFRQGARETQYF	TGCGCCAGCAGCTTTCGACAGGGGGCGCGGGAGACCCAGTACTTC
TRBV3-1/TRBV3-2	NA	TRBJ2-2	NA	CASSQRWGANTGELFF	TGTGCCAGCAGCCAAAGGTGGGGCGCGAACACCGGGGAGCTGTTTTTT
TRBV11-2	NA	TRBJ1-2	once	CASSSGRANYGYTF	TGTGCCAGCAGCTCGGGCAGGGCCAACTATGGCTACACCTTC
TRBV6-5	TRBD2	TRBJ2-1	once	CASSYPTSGGGLEQFF	TGTGCCAGCAGTTATCCTACTAGCGGGGGGGGCCTTGAGCAGTTCTTC
TRBV29-1	TRBD1	TRBJ2-7	NA	CSVEGSGTDLWEQYF	TGCAGCGTTGAGGGTTCCGGGACAGACCTCTGGGAGCAGTACTTC
TRBV27	NA	TRBJ1-1	NA	CATSVRVGTEAFF	TGTGCCACCAGCGTGAGGGTGGGGACTGAAGCTTTCTTT
TRBV5-5	TRBD2	TRBJ2-1	few	CASSLGLAVRNEQFF	TGTGCCAGCAGCTTGGGTCTAGCGGTACGCAATGAGCAGTTCTTC
TRBV19	NA	TRBJ1-5	NA	CASRQQGFSNQPQHF	TGTGCCAGTAGGCAACAGGGCTTTTCCAATCAGCCCCAGCATTTT
TRBV21-1	NA	TRBJ2-7	NA	CASSKEDRVYEQYF	TGTGCCAGCAGCAAGGAGGACAGGGTCTACGAGCAGTACTTC
TRBV7-2	NA	TRBJ2-2	NA	CASSLWLAGGELFF	TGTGCCAGCAGCTTATGGCTAGCCGGCGGGGAGCTGTTTTTT
TRBV6-1	NA	TRBJ2-1	NA	CASREGSSYNEQFF	TGTGCCAGCCGTGAGGGGAGCTCCTACAATGAGCAGTTCTTC
TRBV7-9	TRBD2	TRBJ2-1	NA	CASSLVSLGLAGDNEQFF	TGTGCCAGCAGCTTAGTTTCCCTGGGACTAGCGGGCGACAATGAGCAGTTCTTC
TRBV9	NA	TRBJ2-7	NA	CASSVSVSGNYEQYF	TGTGCCAGCAGCGTTTCCGTGAGCGGTAACTACGAGCAGTACTTC
TRBV7-6	NA	TRBJ2-1	NA	CASSPWAQGDYNEQFF	TGTGCCAGCAGTCCGTGGGCCCAAGGGGACTACAATGAGCAGTTCTTC
TRBV23-1	NA	TRBJ1-1	NA	CASSQSGPQSLRAFF	TGCGCCAGCAGTCAATCGGGGCCCCAGAGTCTCCGGGCTTTCTTT
TRBV12-3/TRBV12-4	NA	TRBJ2-1	NA	CASSFGGRNEQFF	TGTGCCAGCAGTTTCGGGGGGCGGAATGAGCAGTTCTTC
TRBV2	TRBD1	TRBJ1-4	NA	CASKTLGQEKKLFF	TGTGCCAGCAAAACCTTGGGACAGGAGAAGAAACTGTTTTTT
TRBV27	TRBD2	TRBJ2-7	NA	CARHVGTSGSDGNEQYF	TGTGCCAGGCATGTGGGGACTAGCGGGAGTGATGGGAACGAGCAGTACTTC